The clone carrying this T cell receptor (beta chain) was seen a handful of times. The antigen remains unidentified. This entry belongs to a study of T cell repertoires in cytomegalovirus infection. Study-wide background: Evidence of both CMV infection and a matching HLA type came from public TCR beta signatures.

Regarding the study as a whole: The response measured ex vivo was dominated by TCR beta clonotypes (HLA-C-restricted and CMV-specific). Summed frequency of public TCR beta families distinguished CMV carriers with the relevant HLA.

MiXCR was run by TCRdb on the reads, yielding one entry per CDR3 protein. Among some 150,000 distinct CDR3 sequences listed, around a quarter were seen once. This TCR was sampled from a human donor in good health (CMV status not recorded). Some clones in this sample may be carry-over from other donors' samples. Input material: PBMCs.

This CDR3 reads CASREEEGVNEKLFF. The CDR3, as DNA: TGTGCCAGCAGAGAGGAGGAGGGGGTTAATGAAAAACTGTTTTTT. The chain recombines TRBV28 with TRBJ1-4; D is perhaps TRBD1 (6 bases). Between the trimmed V and J ends, which lost 6 bases and 4 bases, there was a span of 15 bases. Germline-derived CDR1 and CDR2 are MDHEN and SYDVKM. This CDR3 spans 15 amino acids.